Following are 19 T cell receptor beta chains from one sample sequenced in a study of T cell responses to AZD1222 COVID-19 vaccine (dated by TCRdb to about 2021). Library preparation used the immunoSEQ multiplex PCR assay. TCRdb took over this immuneACCESS table, retaining in-frame rearrangements with V and J assigned. Such tables are incomplete; in checked studies, under half of the missing clones stem from an unresolved V gene, and the remainder is unexplained. The sample profile shows approximately 150,000 clones; 94% of them were found once. The ten largest clones represent about 1.3% of the sample. What the time point label conveys for this sample: baseline before first vaccination. Sequencing used peripheral blood, obtained on day 0 of AZD1222 vaccination. All receptors come from an adult in good health.

J is TRBJ1-2 and V is TRBV11-2; D possibly corresponds to TRBD1 (6 bases). Germline V gene lookup returns CDR1 SGHAT and CDR2 FQNNGV. CDR3 length: 13 amino acids. The ends were cut back, 6 bases at V and 2 bases at J, with 10 bases in the middle. CDR3 sequence (DNA): TGTGCCAGCAGACCCGGGGGCAACTATGGCTACACCTTC. This gives the protein CASRPGGNYGYTF.

The chain recombines TRBV4-1 with TRBJ2-5; TRBD2 aligns across 8 bases. The CDR3 covers 19 residues. In germline, CDR1 is MGHRA, CDR2 YSYEKL. The V gene end was trimmed by 2 bases and the J gene end by 4 bases; junction bases not matched to a gene: 18. The CDR3 DNA follows: TGCGCCAGCAGCCAATGGGGCCATAGAGTGCGGGGGGAGGGAGAGACCCAGTACTTC. Translating it yields CASSQWGHRVRGEGETQYF.

The chain links TRBV7-2 to TRBJ1-2; a possible D gene is TRBD1 (5 bases). The ends were cut back, 1 base at V and 5 bases at J, with 14 bases in the middle. CDR1 is SGHTA and CDR2 is FQGNSA in the germline V gene. The CDR3 is 15 amino acids. The CDR3 protein is CASSLGGGGQYGYTF. CDR3 nucleotide sequence: TGTGCCAGCAGCTTAGGAGGCGGGGGTCAATATGGCTACACCTTC. The whole variable domain, remainder taken from reference TRBV7-2 and TRBJ1-2, is GAGVSQSPSNKVTEKGKDVELRCDPISGHTALYWYRQSLGQGLEFLIYFQGNSAPDKSGLPSDRFSAERTGGSVSTLTIQRTQQEDSAVYLCASSLGGGGQYGYTFGSGTRLTVV.

V is TRBV7-6 and J is TRBJ2-3; D not certain. The germline V and J ends were trimmed by 3 bases and 2 bases, with 15 bases remaining between them. The CDR3 covers 16 residues. CDR1 is SGHVS and CDR2 is FNYEAQ in the germline V gene. CDR3 DNA sequence: TGTGCCAGCAGCTTGGGTCCCGGGCCAAACACAGATACGCAGTATTTT. This gives the protein CASSLGPGPNTDTQYF.

Comments on this clone: Other DNA sequences within the sample encode an identical CDR3. The genes are TRBV5-1 and TRBJ1-1; tentatively, D is TRBD1 (5 bases). The germline V and J ends were trimmed by 5 bases and 0 bases, with 8 bases remaining between them. Germline V gives CDR1 SGHRS, CDR2 YFSETQ. This CDR3 has 13 amino acids. CDR3 sequence reads: CASSWGVNTEAFF. In nucleotides, the CDR3 is TGCGCCAGCAGTTGGGGCGTGAACACTGAAGCTTTCTTT.

The chain links TRBV6-5 to TRBJ2-2; 8 nucleotides line up with TRBD1. Looked up from germline, CDR1 is MNHEY and CDR2 is SVGAGI. This CDR3 region has 15 residues. Losses at the gene ends were 6 bases for V and 6 bases for J; bases not matched to a gene: 9. In DNA form, the CDR3 reads TGTGCCAGCAGAAAACTTTCAGGGGGCCCCGGGGAGCTGTTTTTT. As protein: CASRKLSGGPGELFF.

The V and J genes are TRBV12-3 or TRBV12-4 and TRBJ2-3; D is uncertain. The CDR3 is 13 residues long. V was trimmed by 6 bases and J by 0 bases, leaving 7 bases between them. CDR3 DNA: TGTGCCAGCAGGTTCGGGAGCACAGATACGCAGTATTTT. It is translated as CASRFGSTDTQYF.

This clone was seen a single time. The rearrangement joins TRBV5-8 to TRBJ2-1, with D perhaps TRBD2 (5 bases). The germline V and J ends were trimmed by 2 bases and 9 bases, with 9 bases remaining between them. There are 12 residues in the CDR3. Germline V gene data show CDR1 as SGHTS and CDR2 as YDEGEE. CDR3 DNA: TGTGCCAGCAGCTTAGCGACTATTGAGCAGTTCTTC. Its translation is CASSLATIEQFF.

This chain connects TRBV3-1 (or the pseudogene TRBV3-2) to TRBJ1-1; D ambiguous. V shed 1 base and J shed 1 base, with 7 bases lying between them. This CDR3 is 14 amino acids long. CDR1 and CDR2 (germline): LGHDT, YNNKEL (reference sequence). The DNA of the CDR3 is TGTGCCAGCAGCCAAGTCCGGGCGAACACTGAAGCTTTCTTT. Translating gives CASSQVRANTEAFF.

The gene calls are TRBV7-2 and TRBJ1-2; a possible D gene is TRBD1 (6 bases). The CDR3 covers 13 residues. CDR1 is SGHTA, CDR2 FQGNSA, per germline. V was trimmed by 1 base and J by 8 bases, leaving 11 bases between them. The CDR3 DNA sequence: TGTGCCAGCAGCTTAGTCGGAGGGGGAGGCTACACCTTC. Protein product: CASSLVGGGGYTF.

This chain connects TRBV12-3 or TRBV12-4 to TRBJ1-1; the D is unclear. The CDR3 has 12 residues. The V end lost 3 bases, the J end lost 4 bases, and 6 bases lay between the germline ends. The CDR3 nucleotides are TGTGCCAGCAGTTTTGGACGCACTGAAGCTTTCTTT. Encoded protein: CASSFGRTEAFF.

J is TRBJ1-6 and V is TRBV6-1; D might be TRBD1 (6 bases). Looked up from germline, CDR1 is MNHNS and CDR2 is SASEGT. This CDR3 region has 13 residues. The V end was cut by 1 base, the J end by 14 bases, with 12 bases between. This CDR3 is CASSEEGHSTLHF. As DNA, the CDR3 is TGTGCCAGCAGTGAAGAGGGACACTCAACCCTCCACTTT.

The chain is built from TRBV27 and TRBJ2-1, with 9 bases lining up with TRBD1. Germline values: CDR1 MNHEY, CDR2 SMNVEV (reference sequence). The CDR3 loop spans 15 amino acids. Germline trimming cut 6 bases from V and 7 bases from J; bases unmatched to any gene: 10. This chain's CDR3 is CASRELRDRENEQFF. The CDR3 DNA reads TGTGCCAGCAGGGAGCTTCGGGACAGGGAAAATGAGCAGTTCTTC.

V gene TRBV7-2 combines with J gene TRBJ2-1; 8 bases agree with TRBD2. This CDR3 region has 16 residues. CDR1 and CDR2 (germline): SGHTA, FQGNSA. V shed 5 bases, J shed 6 bases, and the junction held 12 bases outside the gene matches. CDR3 in DNA: TGTGCCAGCAGCCCCCGCGGACTAGCCCCGGCCAATGAGCAGTTCTTC. Its translation: CASSPRGLAPANEQFF.

This chain's CDR3 is CASSFPSAGGWGYTF. DNA for the CDR3: TGTGCCAGCAGTTTTCCGTCTGCAGGGGGCTGGGGCTACACCTTC. This chain joins TRBV28 and TRBJ1-2; 8 bases are a match to TRBD1. In germline, CDR1 is MDHEN, CDR2 SYDVKM. The junction had 11 bases not matched to a gene; V was cut back by 3 bases and J by 8 bases. This CDR3 has 15 amino acids.

The chain combines TRBV19 with TRBJ1-4, with TRBD1 identical over 7 bases. Germline assignment: CDR1 LNHDA and CDR2 SQIVND (reference sequence). The CDR3 runs 14 residues. After removal of 3 bases from V and 3 bases from J, the junction contained 1 base not matched to a gene. CDR3: CASSIGTANEKLFF. The CDR3 coding sequence is TGTGCCAGTAGTATTGGGACAGCTAATGAAAAACTGTTTTTT.

This chain uses TRBV11-2 with TRBJ2-3; D is ambiguous. The germline V gene encodes CDR1 SGHAT and CDR2 FQNNGV. V was pared by 5 bases and J by 4 bases, with 4 bases between. The CDR3 is made up of 11 amino acids. This CDR3 is CASSTPDTQYF. The CDR3 DNA reads as TGTGCCAGCAGCACCCCAGATACGCAGTATTTT.

The genes are TRBV7-2 and TRBJ2-1; 16 bases match TRBD2. Germline-derived CDR1 and CDR2 are SGHTA and FQGNSA. This CDR3 region has 16 residues. V lost 3 bases and J lost 8; bases outside the gene matches: 4. The CDR3 nucleotides are TGTGCCAGCAGCTTGGGACTAGCGGGAGGGATAGATGAGCAGTTCTTC. Protein sequence: CASSLGLAGGIDEQFF.

The chain has TRBV29-1 and TRBJ2-1; TRBD2 matches 7 bases. Unmatched junction bases numbered 10, after V lost 2 bases and J lost 3 bases. There are 16 residues in the CDR3. From germline, CDR1 is SQVTM and CDR2 ANQGSEA. For the CDR3, the DNA is TGCAGCGTTGAAAAATTCTCTAGCGGACTCTACAATGAGCAGTTCTTC. The encoded protein is CSVEKFSSGLYNEQFF.